The next 8 T cell receptor beta chains were all read from a single sample in a study of cytomegalovirus exposure and HLA in healthy donors. The study ran its PCR with 60 Vbeta and 13 Jbeta primers. This table comes from immunoSEQ multiplex PCR, and its TCRdb copy is limited to in-frame clones, with some not included. The data show over 150,000 clones, with 65% to 85% seen just once and roughly 1.6% held by the top ten. The sequenced sample consisted of PBMCs. These receptors were collected from a woman between 18 and 30 years old in good health and CMV-seronegative.

The chain recombines TRBV7-3 with TRBJ2-1; a possible D gene is TRBD1 (6 bases). Germline V lookup: CDR1 SGHTA, CDR2 FQGTGA. The CDR3 is made up of 14 amino acids. Trimming took 2 bases from V and 8 from J, leaving 13 bases between them. The CDR3 coding sequence is TGTGCCAGCAGCTTACAGGGGACACTCCATGAGCAGTTCTTC. Residues: CASSLQGTLHEQFF. Full variable domain (missing parts from reference TRBV7-3 and TRBJ2-1): GAGVSQTPSNKVTEKGKYVELRCDPISGHTALYWYRQSLGQGPEFLIYFQGTGAADDSGLPNDRFFAVRPEGSVSTLKIQRTERGDSAVYLCASSLQGTLHEQFFGPGTRLTVL.

The genes are TRBV29-1 and TRBJ1-1, with D unresolved. The CDR3 loop spans 12 amino acids. V was trimmed by 4 bases and J by 2 bases, leaving 8 bases between them. Germline CDR1 is SQVTM and CDR2 is ANQGSEA. CDR3 amino acids: CSVGAANTEAFF. The CDR3 coding sequence is TGCAGCGTTGGCGCGGCAAACACTGAAGCTTTCTTT.

The chain links TRBV7-9 to TRBJ2-1; the match to TRBD2 covers 13 bases. The V and J ends lost 4 bases and 6 bases, in that order; junction bases with no gene match: 3. The CDR3 length is 15 residues. CDR1 and CDR2 from the germline V gene are SEHNR and FQNEAQ (reference sequence). The CDR3 nucleotides are TGTGCCAGCAGCTCCGGGACTAGCGGGGCCAATGAGCAGTTCTTC. Protein sequence: CASSSGTSGANEQFF.

This clone is a singleton in its sample. This chain uses TRBV28 with TRBJ2-7; 8 nucleotides match TRBD1. This CDR3 spans 15 amino acids. Unmatched junction bases numbered 10, after V lost 6 bases and J lost 3 bases. CDR1 is MDHEN, CDR2 SYDVKM, per germline. CDR3 DNA: TGTGCCAGCAGCCCCCTCCGAGACAGGGGCTACGAGCAGTACTTC. It specifies CASSPLRDRGYEQYF.

This chain uses TRBV14 with TRBJ1-6; D may be TRBD1 (6 bases). Germline loops: CDR1 SGHDN, CDR2 FVKESK. V shed 2 bases and J shed 10 bases, with 15 bases lying between them. The CDR3 length is 15 residues. The CDR3 nucleotides read TGTGCCAGCAGCCAAACCGCAGGGGTGAAGTCACCCCTCCACTTT. Its protein is CASSQTAGVKSPLHF.

J is TRBJ2-3 and V is TRBV5-4; D is unresolved. V dropped 4 bases and J dropped 0 bases, with 12 bases sitting between them. Germline loops: CDR1 SGHNT, CDR2 YYREEE (reference sequence). CDR3 size: 15 residues. The CDR3 reads CASSPASGSTDTQYF. The CDR3 bases are TGTGCCAGCAGCCCGGCGTCAGGAAGCACAGATACGCAGTATTTT.

This sequence joins TRBV19 and TRBJ1-5, with a possible D match to TRBD1 (6 bases). V was cut by 10 bases and J by 5 bases, with 15 bases left in between. The CDR3 has 13 residues. Germline V gene sequence: CDR1 LNHDA, CDR2 SQIVND (reference sequence). The CDR3 spells CATEGGEHQPQHF. CDR3 nucleotide sequence: TGTGCCACTGAGGGGGGGGAGCATCAGCCCCAGCATTTT.

V gene TRBV11-2 combines with J gene TRBJ1-1, with TRBD1 identical over 8 bases. V shed 4 bases, J shed 5 bases, and the junction held 9 bases outside the gene matches. From germline, CDR1 is SGHAT and CDR2 FQNNGV. This CDR3 contains 15 residues. The CDR3 region is CASSSLRQGRTEAFF. The DNA of the CDR3 is TGTGCCAGCAGCTCCCTAAGACAGGGGAGAACTGAAGCTTTCTTT.